Presented here are 27 T cell receptor beta chains from one specimen sequenced in a study of blood T cell repertoires in COVID-19. Using immunoSEQ multiplex PCR, the repertoire was profiled, and TCRdb retains in-frame clones only, with some absent. The repertoire holds 37,000 or so clones, with roughly 89% as singletons. Material for sequencing was peripheral blood. These receptors came from a human donor in a cohort sampled during active COVID-19.

V is TRBV29-1 and J is TRBJ2-5; 9 bases are shared with TRBD1. The CDR3 is 14 amino acids. The V gene's germline CDR1 is SQVTM and CDR2 ANQGSEA. The V gene end was trimmed by 8 bases and the J gene end by 3 bases; junction bases not matched to a gene: 10. In DNA, the CDR3 is TGCAGCTCCTCCGGGACAGGGACCAAAGAGACCCAGTACTTC. This translates into CSSSGTGTKETQYF.

The genes are TRBV29-1 and TRBJ2-3; TRBD2 is a possible D gene (5 bases). Germline V gene data show CDR1 as SQVTM and CDR2 as ANQGSEA. Trimming shortened V by 2 bases and J by 3 bases, and 6 bases separated the two germline ends. The CDR3 sequence is 12 residues long. For the CDR3, the DNA is TGCAGCGTTGAACCGGGGACAGATACGCAGTATTTT. It yields the protein CSVEPGTDTQYF.

This chain uses TRBV5-1 with TRBJ2-3, with D maybe TRBD1 (6 bases). The germline CDR1 and CDR2 sequences are SGHRS and YFSETQ. This CDR3 is 15 amino acids long. The V and J ends lost 4 bases and 0 bases respectively, with 12 bases between them. The DNA of the CDR3 is TGCGCCAGCAGCCCCGAGGGGGATAGCACAGATACGCAGTATTTT. Residues: CASSPEGDSTDTQYF.

The rearrangement joins TRBV6-5 to TRBJ2-2; 8 nucleotides agree with TRBD1. The CDR3 consists of 15 residues. V lost 6 bases and J lost 4; bases outside the gene matches: 7. Germline V gene sequence: CDR1 MNHEY, CDR2 SVGAGI. This chain's CDR3 is CASSLGQGGTGELFF. For the CDR3, the DNA is TGTGCCAGCAGCCTAGGACAGGGCGGCACCGGGGAGCTGTTTTTT.

The chain uses TRBV27 and TRBJ1-2; tentative D call: TRBD1 (6 bases). The germline V and J ends were trimmed by 5 bases and 4 bases, with 14 bases remaining between them. CDR1 and CDR2 (germline): MNHEY, SMNVEV (reference sequence). This CDR3 has 14 residues. CDR3 amino acids: CASSPGGETYGYTF. The CDR3 bases are TGTGCCAGCAGTCCGGGGGGCGAGACCTATGGCTACACCTTC.

CDR3 coding DNA: TGTGCCAGCTCACCACAGGGGGCAGACACCGGGGAGCTGTTTTTT. This codes for CASSPQGADTGELFF. The rearrangement links TRBV18 to TRBJ2-2; 7 nucleotides align to TRBD1. Germline CDR1 reads KGHSH; CDR2 reads LQKENI. The CDR3 has 15 residues. V shed 1 base and J 3 bases; nucleotides not matched to a gene: 2.

The J gene is TRBJ2-7, the V gene TRBV7-2; 10 bases fit TRBD2. Germline CDR1 SGHTA, CDR2 FQGNSA. The CDR3 covers 16 residues. V gave up 3 bases and J gave up 6 bases; unmatched junction bases: 11. In DNA form, the CDR3 reads TGTGCCAGCAGCTTTATAGCGGGAGGTCTGGGTAGCGAGCAGTACTTC. Translation gives CASSFIAGGLGSEQYF.

The chain uses TRBV4-1 and TRBJ2-7; 7 bases match TRBD1. Germline CDR1 MGHRA, CDR2 YSYEKL. This CDR3 has 17 amino acids. Unmatched junction bases numbered 12, after V lost 1 base and J lost 3 bases. In nucleotides, the CDR3 is TGCGCCAGCAGCCAAGTTGTGGTACGAGGGGGCGACTACGAGCAGTACTTC. Its protein product is CASSQVVVRGGDYEQYF.

The rearrangement uses TRBV7-9 and TRBJ2-7; 8 bases agree with TRBD2. The junction had 6 bases not matched to a gene; V was cut back by 4 bases and J by 4 bases. This CDR3 region has 14 residues. Germline assignment: CDR1 SEHNR and CDR2 FQNEAQ (reference sequence). The DNA of the CDR3 is TGTGCCAGCAGCTCTAGCGGGCAGACTTACGAGCAGTACTTC. As protein: CASSSSGQTYEQYF.

The rearrangement joins TRBV11-3 to TRBJ2-7; tentative D call: TRBD1 (6 bases). V lost 5 bases, J lost 2 bases, and 10 bases lay in between. Germline CDR1 and CDR2: SGHNT and YENEEA. The CDR3 runs to 13 residues. DNA for the CDR3: TGTGCCAGCAGCAAGGACAGTGCCTACGAGCAGTACTTC. This gives the protein CASSKDSAYEQYF.

Details on this clone: One junction end does not reproduce the germline sequence, and a read error may be involved. The chain uses TRBV9 and TRBJ2-7; 10 bases match TRBD1. Germline lookup yields CDR1 SGDLS and CDR2 YYNGEE. The CDR3 extends over 15 amino acids. In DNA form, the CDR3 reads TGTACCAGCAGCCAGGGACAGGGGACGGGGTACGAGCAGTACTTC. This gives the protein CTSSQGQGTGYEQYF. The whole variable domain, filled in from reference TRBV9 and TRBJ2-7, reads DSGVTQTPKHLITATGQRVTLRCSPRSGDLSVYWYQQSLDQGLQFLIQYYNGEERAKGNILERFSAQQFPDLHSELNLSSLELGDSALYFCTSSQGQGTGYEQYFGPGTRLTVT.

V gene TRBV6-1 combines with J gene TRBJ1-1, with D perhaps TRBD1 (6 bases). Germline V lookup: CDR1 MNHNS, CDR2 SASEGT. This CDR3 is 14 amino acids long. Trimming took off 3 bases at V and 6 bases at J, with 14 bases between the two ends. Here the CDR3 reads CASSDPQGIAEAFF. The CDR3, as DNA: TGTGCCAGCAGTGATCCACAGGGTATCGCTGAAGCTTTCTTT.

The V call is TRBV6-5, the J call TRBJ1-5; 8 bases align to TRBD1. Germline V gives CDR1 MNHEY, CDR2 SVGAGI. The CDR3 has 14 amino acids. The J segment lost 1 base and the V segment lost 4 bases, leaving 0 bases of the junction unmatched. The CDR3 protein is CASSWTGSNQPQHF. As DNA, the CDR3 is TGTGCCAGCAGTTGGACAGGGAGCAATCAGCCCCAGCATTTT.

V is TRBV11-1 and J is TRBJ1-1, with D hard to call. In germline, CDR1 is SGHAT, CDR2 FQDESV (reference sequence). The CDR3 is 11 residues long. Trimming pared 5 bases from V and 5 bases from J, leaving 6 bases between. The CDR3 nucleotides read TGTGCCAGCAGCCCGCGGACTGAAGCTTTCTTT. Its protein product is CASSPRTEAFF.

V usage is TRBV27 and J usage is TRBJ2-1; possibly TRBD2 for D (5 bases). The CDR3 has 15 residues. V lost 5 bases, J lost 9 bases, and 20 bases lay in between. CDR1 and CDR2 (germline): MNHEY, SMNVEV (reference sequence). DNA for the CDR3: TGTGCCAGCAGTGCTCGGGTAGCGCAGTCGGGTGAGCAGTTCTTC. It codes for CASSARVAQSGEQFF.

V usage is TRBV5-6 and J usage is TRBJ1-5, with 10 bases matching TRBD1. The CDR3 consists of 18 residues. Germline CDR1 SGHDT, CDR2 YYEEEE. V lost 1 base to trimming and J lost 5 bases; unmatched junction nucleotides: 12. This CDR3 is CASSLRNRDRGFHQPQHF. The CDR3 DNA is TGTGCCAGCAGCTTGCGGAACCGGGACAGGGGTTTCCATCAGCCCCAGCATTTT. The variable domain in full, with the rest retrieved from reference TRBV5-6 and TRBJ1-5, is DAGVTQSPTHLIKTRGQQVTLRCSPKSGHDTVSWYQQALGQGPQFIFQYYEEEERQRGNFPDRFSGHQFPNYSSELNVNALLLGDSALYLCASSLRNRDRGFHQPQHFGDGTRLSIL.

J is TRBJ1-1 and V is TRBV19; 10 positions match TRBD1. The CDR3 loop spans 16 amino acids. Germline V gene lookup returns CDR1 LNHDA and CDR2 SQIVND (reference sequence). The V and J ends lost 10 bases and 2 bases, in that order; junction bases with no gene match: 13. The DNA of the CDR3 is TGTGCCACCCGTCATATGGGACAGGGGACTAACACTGAAGCTTTCTTT. Its protein is CATRHMGQGTNTEAFF.

The chain employs TRBV27 and TRBJ1-6; D uncertain. Germline CDR1 reads MNHEY; CDR2 reads SMNVEV (reference sequence). The CDR3 sequence is 14 residues long. V lost 3 bases and J 6 bases, leaving 9 bases between the germline ends. CDR3 loop: CASSLGSSNSPLHF. In DNA form, the CDR3 reads TGTGCCAGCAGTTTGGGCTCATCTAATTCACCCCTCCACTTT.

This chain links TRBV19 with TRBJ1-2; 8 bases line up with TRBD1. J lost 4 bases, V lost 10 bases, and 14 bases had no gene match. The CDR3 has 15 residues. Germline values: CDR1 LNHDA, CDR2 SQIVND (reference sequence). The CDR3 coding sequence is TGTGCCACCCGATCCAAACAGGGGGGGAGCTATGGCTACACCTTC. This gives the protein CATRSKQGGSYGYTF. The full variable domain, with the rest looked up from reference TRBV19 and TRBJ1-2, is DGGITQSPKYLFRKEGQNVTLSCEQNLNHDAMYWYRQDPGQGLRLIYYSQIVNDFQKGDIAEGYSVSREKKESFPLTVTSAQKNPTAFYLCATRSKQGGSYGYTFGSGTRLTVV.

There are a few counts of this clone. The chain is built from TRBV25-1 and TRBJ1-6; D possibly corresponds to TRBD1 (6 bases). CDR3 length: 14 amino acids. The ends were cut back, 7 bases at V and 6 bases at J, with 13 bases in the middle. Per the germline V gene, CDR1 is MGHDK and CDR2 is SYGVNS. CDR3 in amino acids: CASTAGQINSPLHF. The DNA of the CDR3 is TGTGCCAGCACCGCTGGACAGATTAATTCACCCCTCCACTTT.

The V and J genes are TRBV5-1 and TRBJ1-4; the D gene is possibly TRBD1 (6 bases). The V and J ends lost 0 bases and 2 bases respectively, with 11 bases between them. Germline V lookup: CDR1 SGHRS, CDR2 YFSETQ. The CDR3 covers 16 residues. CDR3 coding DNA: TGCGCCAGCAGCTTGGAGGGGGGGCGCACTAATGAAAAACTGTTTTTT. Amino acids: CASSLEGGRTNEKLFF.

The chain joins TRBV14 to TRBJ2-7, with D possibly TRBD1 on 5 matching bases. There are 13 residues in the CDR3. The V gene lost 1 base and the J gene lost 5 bases, with 9 bases spanning the gap. Germline assignment: CDR1 SGHDN and CDR2 FVKESK. The CDR3, as DNA: TGTGCCAGCAGCCAAGGGGGCGCAGACGAGCAGTACTTC. Protein: CASSQGGADEQYF.

The chain carries TRBV6-5 and TRBJ1-1, with unresolved D. This CDR3 is built from 14 residues. CDR1 is MNHEY, CDR2 SVGAGI, per germline. V was shortened by 6 bases and J by 4 bases, with 15 bases between the two germline ends. The CDR3 loop reads CASSQTGRVTEAFF. CDR3 coding DNA: TGTGCCAGCAGCCAAACCGGGAGGGTCACTGAAGCTTTCTTT.

A single count supports this clone. The J gene is TRBJ2-3, the V gene TRBV10-3, with D perhaps matching TRBD2 (6 bases). Trimming cost V 8 bases and J 6 bases, with 9 bases left between them. CDR3 length: 11 residues. Germline V lookup: CDR1 ENHRY, CDR2 SYGVKD. The CDR3 protein is CAIRGLDTQYF. CDR3 nucleotide sequence: TGTGCCATCCGGGGGTTGGATACGCAGTATTTT.

A few counts support this clone. The chain has TRBV9 and TRBJ2-2; D may be TRBD1 (6 bases). Germline V gives CDR1 SGDLS, CDR2 YYNGEE. The V end lost 4 bases, the J end lost 6 bases, and 19 bases lay between the germline ends. This CDR3 has 16 amino acids. The CDR3 DNA sequence: TGTGCCAGCAGCTTCCCTCCGGGACATCCGGCCGGGGAGCTGTTTTTT. Its translation: CASSFPPGHPAGELFF.

V is TRBV7-2 and J is TRBJ1-3; perhaps TRBD1 as D (5 bases). The CDR3 is 15 amino acids. Germline-derived CDR1 and CDR2 are SGHTA and FQGNSA. Between the trimmed V and J ends, which lost 4 bases and 0 bases, there was a span of 10 bases. The chain's CDR3 is CASSSQVSSGNTIYF. CDR3 sequence (DNA): TGTGCCAGCAGCTCACAGGTTAGCTCTGGAAACACCATATATTTT.

The chain joins TRBV11-2 to TRBJ2-1; D is undetermined. CDR3 size: 13 residues. Trimming left V 1 base short and J 4 bases short, with 5 bases between. Germline CDR1 is SGHAT and CDR2 is FQNNGV. The CDR3 sequence is CASSLAGYNEQFF. CDR3 DNA: TGTGCCAGCAGCTTAGCAGGATACAATGAGCAGTTCTTC.